This TCR beta chain was identified in a study of CXCR3-negative and CXCR3-positive naive CD8 T cells. Study-wide results and caveats: CXCR3 levels fell partly with cryopreservation; most assays relied on fresh PBMCs. Naive CXCR3-positive and CXCR3-negative cells shared similar TRBV-TRBJ usage, unlike memory cells. In CXCR3-positive naive cells, the TRB CDR3s were more hydrophobic than in CXCR3-negative naive cells.

In preparing the TRB cDNA libraries, 5' RACE with UMI labels was used. Each CDR3 protein gets one entry in TCRdb, which reprocessed the 5' RACE reads and gives no DNA. Here the sample table reports approximately 90,000 distinct CDR3 sequences. As regards this clonotype: Its cognate antigen is unknown.

This CDR3 region has 12 residues. Germline V gene sequence: CDR1 SGHDT, CDR2 YYEEEE. Sorting was done in triplicate for each CD8+ T cell subset (about 280,000 cells each). Definition of naive CD8+ T cells rested on a CD45RO-CCR7+CD27+CD95- profile. Sequenced sample: naive CXCR3+ CD8+ T cells from blood. Subset of the sample: CD45RO-CCR7+CD27+CD95- naive CD8+ T cells expressing CXCR3 (TNR3+). The sequence derives from a human donor in good health. Some clones in this sample may be carry-over from other donors' samples. V is TRBV5-6 and J is TRBJ1-6. The CDR3 is CASSFQNSPLHF.